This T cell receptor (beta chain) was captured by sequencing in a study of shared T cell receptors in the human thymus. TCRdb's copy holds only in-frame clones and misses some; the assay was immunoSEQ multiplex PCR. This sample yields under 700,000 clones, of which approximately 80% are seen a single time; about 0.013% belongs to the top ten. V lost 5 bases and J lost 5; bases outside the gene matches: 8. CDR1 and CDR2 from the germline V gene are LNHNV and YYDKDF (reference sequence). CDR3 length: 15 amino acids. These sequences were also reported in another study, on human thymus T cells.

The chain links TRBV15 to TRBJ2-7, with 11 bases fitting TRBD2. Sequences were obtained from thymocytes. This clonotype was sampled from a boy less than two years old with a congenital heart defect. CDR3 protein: CATSYTSGSADEQYF. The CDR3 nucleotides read TGTGCCACCAGCTACACTAGCGGGAGTGCAGACGAGCAGTACTTC.